Reported below is one TCR beta chain. Its antigen is not known. Primers: 60 Vbeta forward and 13 Jbeta reverse. Assay: immunoSEQ multiplex PCR; the TCRdb copy retains only in-frame clones and omits some. Altogether 220,000 or so clones are present, about 74% being singletons, with the ten largest covering 1.5% to 2%. This entry comes from a study of cytomegalovirus exposure and HLA in healthy donors. V dropped 4 bases and J dropped 2; count of bases not matched to a gene: 4. The V gene's germline CDR1 is SGHRS and CDR2 YFSETQ. The CDR3 spans 15 residues. Study-level points and caveats: Usually a TCR sequence was rare, but some public TCRs were found in many donors. Most CMV-associated TCR beta chains appeared HLA-restricted in a later analysis.

The TCR comes from a woman aged 30 to 39 in good health and CMV-seronegative. The V and J genes are TRBV5-1 and TRBJ2-2, with TRBD1 matching 8 bases. Source material: PBMCs. As DNA, the CDR3 is TGCGCCAGCAGCCGGGGACAGGATAACACCGGGGAGCTGTTTTTT. Amino acids: CASSRGQDNTGELFF.